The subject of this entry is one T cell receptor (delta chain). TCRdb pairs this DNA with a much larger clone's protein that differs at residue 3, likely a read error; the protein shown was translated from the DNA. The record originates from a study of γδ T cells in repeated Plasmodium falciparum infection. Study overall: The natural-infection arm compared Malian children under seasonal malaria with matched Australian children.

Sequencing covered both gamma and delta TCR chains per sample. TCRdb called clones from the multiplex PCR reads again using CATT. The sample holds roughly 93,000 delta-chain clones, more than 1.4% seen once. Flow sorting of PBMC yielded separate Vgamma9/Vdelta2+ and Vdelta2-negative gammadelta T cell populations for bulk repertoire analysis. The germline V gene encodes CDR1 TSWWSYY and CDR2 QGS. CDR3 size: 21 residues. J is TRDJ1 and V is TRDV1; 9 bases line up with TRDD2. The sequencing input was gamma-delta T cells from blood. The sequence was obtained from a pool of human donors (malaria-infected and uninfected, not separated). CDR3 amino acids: CARGVSPSYVVLAEYTDKLIF. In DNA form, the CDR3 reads TGTGCTCGTGGGGTCTCGCCTTCCTACGTAGTACTGGCCGAGTACACCGATAAACTCATCTTT.